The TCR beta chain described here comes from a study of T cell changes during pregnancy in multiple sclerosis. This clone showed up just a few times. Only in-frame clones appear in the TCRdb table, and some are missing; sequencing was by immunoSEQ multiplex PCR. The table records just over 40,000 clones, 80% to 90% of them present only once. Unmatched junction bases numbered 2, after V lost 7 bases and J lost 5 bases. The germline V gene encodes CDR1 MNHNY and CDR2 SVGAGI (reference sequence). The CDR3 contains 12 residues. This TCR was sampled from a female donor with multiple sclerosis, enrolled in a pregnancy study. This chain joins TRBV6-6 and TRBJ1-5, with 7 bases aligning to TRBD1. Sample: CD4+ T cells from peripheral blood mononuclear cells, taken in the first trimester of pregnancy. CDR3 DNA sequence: TGTGCCAGCACGCAGGGGGATCAGCCCCAGCATTTT. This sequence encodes CASTQGDQPQHF.